One sample yielded the 2 T cell receptor beta chains listed below, sequenced in a study of blood T cell repertoires in COVID-19. Clones were sequenced by immunoSEQ multiplex PCR, and TCRdb holds only the in-frame ones, with some missing. Here the sample spans tens of thousands of clones, 85% to 90% being singletons. Sequences were obtained from peripheral blood. The receptors here all came from a man between 65 and 85 years old with active COVID-19.

J is TRBJ1-5 and V is TRBV30; D unclear. V was pared by 2 bases and J by 4 bases, with 9 bases between. This CDR3 comprises 13 residues. The germline gives CDR1 GTSNPN, CDR2 SVGIG (reference sequence). The CDR3 here is CAWSREGNQPQHF. CDR3 DNA: TGTGCCTGGAGTAGGGAGGGAAATCAGCCCCAGCATTTT. The full variable domain, with the rest looked up from reference TRBV30 and TRBJ1-5, is SQTIHQWPATLVQPVGSPLSLECTVEGTSNPNLYWYRQAAGRGLQLLFYSVGIGQISSEVPQNLSASRPQDRQFILSSKKLLLSDSGFYLCAWSREGNQPQHFGDGTRLSIL.

The V call is TRBV28, the J call TRBJ2-3, with 10 bases identical to TRBD2. There are 17 residues in the CDR3. The germline V gene encodes CDR1 MDHEN and CDR2 SYDVKM. Trimming took 5 bases from V and 5 from J; bases not matched to a gene: 13. The CDR3 is CASSPPRAGGSGDTQYF. The CDR3, as DNA: TGTGCCAGCAGTCCCCCCCGAGCGGGAGGGTCGGGAGATACGCAGTATTTT.